This passage covers 26 T cell receptor beta chains from one sample sequenced in a study of graft-versus-host responses after intestinal transplantation. This table comes from immunoSEQ multiplex PCR, and its TCRdb copy is limited to in-frame clones, with some not included. Of about 3,300 clones in the sample, about 80% are singletons; the top ten hold about 6.6%. Processing of graft tissue released intraepithelial and lamina propria lymphocytes. The material sequenced was ileum tissue, taken around 17 and 21 days after intestinal transplantation. Receptor source: a human patient who received an intestinal transplant, so some T cells may come from the graft donor.

The chain couples TRBV2 to TRBJ1-6; 8 bases are shared with TRBD1. This CDR3 is built from 15 residues. Germline-derived CDR1 and CDR2 are SNHLY and FYNNEI. The trim removed 6 bases at V and 8 bases at J, leaving 9 bases unmatched. This chain's CDR3 is CASRTRGQGYSPLHF. The CDR3, as DNA: TGTGCCAGCAGGACCCGAGGACAGGGTTATTCACCCCTCCACTTT.

This clone was detected only a few times. This chain uses TRBV15 with TRBJ1-6, with D perhaps matching TRBD1 (5 bases). Per the germline V gene, CDR1 is LNHNV and CDR2 is YYDKDF (reference sequence). Trimming took 0 bases from V and 7 from J, leaving 10 bases between them. The CDR3 sequence is 15 residues long. DNA of the CDR3: TGTGCCACCAGCAGAGACAGGGCTAAGAATTCACCCCTCCACTTT. Its translation is CATSRDRAKNSPLHF.

This chain connects TRBV9 to TRBJ2-4; maybe TRBD2 (6 bases). CDR3 length equals 13 residues. Looked up from germline, CDR1 is SGDLS and CDR2 is YYNGEE. V lost 4 bases and J 7 bases, leaving 12 bases between the germline ends. CDR3 DNA sequence: TGTGCCAGCAGCCCGTTACGGGGGAACATTCAGTACTTC. It codes for CASSPLRGNIQYF.

This clone was recorded once. The chain has TRBV28 and TRBJ1-3, with a tentative D call TRBD1 (5 bases). Trimming stripped 8 bases from V and 0 bases from J, with 20 bases between. CDR1 and CDR2 (germline): MDHEN, SYDVKM. The CDR3 is 17 amino acids. The CDR3 sequence: CASSVGEIGASGNTIYF. The CDR3 bases are TGTGCCAGCTCAGTCGGGGAAATCGGGGCCTCTGGAAACACCATATATTTT.

This clone has a single count. This chain links TRBV14 with TRBJ1-2; 8 bases map to TRBD1. The junction had 5 bases not matched to a gene; V was cut back by 1 base and J by 7 bases. CDR3 size: 14 residues. Germline V gives CDR1 SGHDN, CDR2 FVKESK. CDR3 residues: CASSQVRTGSGYTF. Written as DNA, the CDR3 is TGTGCCAGCAGCCAAGTAAGGACAGGGAGTGGCTACACCTTC.

The genes are TRBV13 and TRBJ2-7; 7 bases line up with TRBD1. Germline CDR1 is PRHDT and CDR2 is FYEKMQ (reference sequence). J was trimmed by 4 bases and V by 3 bases; bases with no gene match: 12. The CDR3 contains 16 residues. The CDR3 bases are TGTGCCAGCAGCTTGAGGATAGGGGGCTCTGGGTACGAGCAGTACTTC. Translated, it gives CASSLRIGGSGYEQYF.

This clone was detected once. The CDR3, as DNA: TGTGCCAGCAGCTGGGAGGCTAACTATGGCTACACCTTC. Protein product: CASSWEANYGYTF. V is TRBV28 and J is TRBJ1-2; D ambiguous. Germline V lookup: CDR1 MDHEN, CDR2 SYDVKM. Trimming took off 6 bases at V and 0 bases at J, with 8 bases between the two ends. The CDR3 is 13 amino acids.

The chain employs TRBV5-6 and TRBJ1-2; D is perhaps TRBD1 (5 bases). The CDR3 extends over 13 amino acids. The germline gives CDR1 SGHDT, CDR2 YYEEEE. The V end lost 4 bases, the J end lost 8 bases, and 15 bases lay between the germline ends. CDR3 nucleotides: TGTGCCAGCAGCACTGGACAACGGCCCGGCTACACCTTC. It yields the protein CASSTGQRPGYTF.

The V and J genes are TRBV18 and TRBJ1-2; TRBD1 matches at 7 bases. V shed 3 bases and J 6 bases; nucleotides not matched to a gene: 10. The CDR3 extends over 15 amino acids. Germline loops: CDR1 KGHSH, CDR2 LQKENI. CDR3: CASSPSLGQVDGYTF. CDR3 bases: TGTGCCAGCTCACCCTCACTCGGACAGGTTGATGGCTACACCTTC. The full variable domain, with the rest looked up from reference TRBV18 and TRBJ1-2, is NAGVMQNPRHLVRRRGQEARLRCSPMKGHSHVYWYRQLPEEGLKFMVYLQKENIIDESGMPKERFSAEFPKEGPSILRIQQVVRGDSAAYFCASSPSLGQVDGYTFGSGTRLTVV.

The V gene is TRBV27, the J gene TRBJ1-6; 10 bases are a match to TRBD1. This CDR3 region has 16 residues. CDR1 and CDR2 (germline): MNHEY, SMNVEV (reference sequence). J gave up 5 bases and V 5 bases, and 6 bases lay outside the gene matches. The CDR3 spells CASSPNDRGHNSPLHF. The DNA of the CDR3 is TGTGCCAGCAGTCCCAATGACAGGGGGCATAATTCACCCCTCCACTTT.

The J gene is TRBJ2-7, the V gene TRBV10-2, with no clear D. This CDR3 region has 12 residues. Per the germline V gene, CDR1 is WSHSY and CDR2 is SAAADI. The V end lost 4 bases, the J end lost 5 bases, and 9 bases lay between the germline ends. Here the CDR3 reads CASSVLGHEQYF. The CDR3, as DNA: TGCGCCAGCAGTGTTTTAGGTCACGAGCAGTACTTC.

The chain's CDR3 is CASSLRFSGGLTDTQYF. For the CDR3, the DNA is TGTGCCAGCAGCCTGCGGTTCTCGGGGGGGCTGACAGATACGCAGTATTTT. The rearrangement joins TRBV9 to TRBJ2-3; 8 nucleotides align to TRBD2. The CDR3 length is 17 residues. The germline CDR1 and CDR2 sequences are SGDLS and YYNGEE. Unmatched junction bases numbered 13, after V lost 4 bases and J lost 3 bases.

Of note for this clone: Additional DNA sequences in this sample encode the identical CDR3. CDR3 bases: TGTGCCAGCAGCCCCAGGGCCTACACCGGGGAGCTGTTTTTT. It specifies CASSPRAYTGELFF. The V gene is TRBV7-9, the J gene TRBJ2-2; a weak D match, TRBD1 (5 bases). V shed 5 bases and J shed 3 bases, with 10 bases lying between them. Germline lookup yields CDR1 SEHNR and CDR2 FQNEAQ (reference sequence). This CDR3 comprises 14 residues. Using reference TRBV7-9 and TRBJ2-2 for the parts outside the CDR3, the full variable domain is DTGVSQNPRHKITKRGQNVTFRCDPISEHNRLYWYRQTLGQGPEFLTYFQNEAQLEKSRLLSDRFSAERPKGSFSTLEIQRTEQGDSAMYLCASSPRAYTGELFFGEGSRLTVL.

As for this clone: Other DNA variants within this sample encode the same CDR3. The CDR3: CASRVDSNQPQHF. In nucleotides, the CDR3 is TGTGCCAGTCGAGTGGACAGCAATCAGCCCCAGCATTTT. The chain joins TRBV19 to TRBJ1-5; D ambiguous. This CDR3 has 13 amino acids. Trimming cost V 8 bases and J 1 base, with 9 bases left between them. CDR1 is LNHDA and CDR2 is SQIVND in the germline V gene (reference sequence).

For this clone: Other DNA sequences of this sample code for an identical CDR3. V and J are TRBV9 and TRBJ1-5; a possible D gene is TRBD1 (6 bases). The CDR3 is 14 amino acids. Trimming took off 2 bases at V and 0 bases at J, with 6 bases between the two ends. Germline CDR1 reads SGDLS; CDR2 reads YYNGEE. DNA for the CDR3: TGTGCCAGCAGCGTGGGACATAGCAATCAGCCCCAGCATTTT. It codes for CASSVGHSNQPQHF.

CDR3 region: CASSEVFGTSNQPQHF. The CDR3 nucleotides are TGTGCCAGCAGTGAAGTTTTCGGAACTAGCAATCAGCCCCAGCATTTT. The V call is TRBV25-1, the J call TRBJ1-5; D gene unclear. The V gene's germline CDR1 is MGHDK and CDR2 SYGVNS. This CDR3 has 16 amino acids. The ends were cut back, 2 bases at V and 0 bases at J, with 11 bases in the middle.

V usage is TRBV2 and J usage is TRBJ1-2; 8 positions agree with TRBD1. After removal of 4 bases from V and 5 bases from J, the junction contained 9 bases not matched to a gene. Germline V lookup: CDR1 SNHLY, CDR2 FYNNEI. The length of the CDR3 is 15 residues. The CDR3 DNA reads as TGTGCCAGCAGTGGCCAGACAGGGGCGAAATATGGCTACACCTTC. Translated: CASSGQTGAKYGYTF. Supplemented by reference TRBV2 and TRBJ1-2, the full variable domain reads EPEVTQTPSHQVTQMGQEVILRCVPISNHLYFYWYRQILGQKVEFLVSFYNNEISEKSEIFDDQFSVERPDGSNFTLKIRSTKLEDSAMYFCASSGQTGAKYGYTFGSGTRLTVV.

The rearrangement links TRBV2 to TRBJ2-7; the D gene is possibly TRBD1 (6 bases). The CDR3 contains 11 residues. Trimming stripped 2 bases from V and 11 bases from J, with 10 bases between. CDR1 is SNHLY and CDR2 is FYNNEI in the germline V gene. Here the CDR3 reads CASSELGGKYF. The CDR3 bases are TGTGCCAGCAGTGAACTTGGGGGCAAGTACTTC.

This clone was counted between two and nine times. The J gene is TRBJ1-6, the V gene TRBV4-1, with D perhaps matching TRBD1 (5 bases). CDR1 is MGHRA, CDR2 YSYEKL, per germline. The CDR3 runs 14 residues. The ends were cut back, 0 bases at V and 5 bases at J, with 5 bases in the middle. CDR3 amino acids: CASSQDRDNSPLHF. DNA of the CDR3: TGCGCCAGCAGCCAAGACAGGGATAATTCACCCCTCCACTTT.

This clone was found once. This chain uses TRBV11-3 with TRBJ1-5; D perhaps matches TRBD1 (5 bases). The germline V gene has CDR1 SGHNT and CDR2 YENEEA. V lost 3 bases and J lost 0, with 15 bases in between. The CDR3 is 17 residues long. The CDR3: CASSFTGAIYSNQPQHF. CDR3 DNA sequence: TGTGCCAGCAGCTTCACAGGAGCCATTTATAGCAATCAGCCCCAGCATTTT.

The genes are TRBV5-1 and TRBJ1-1; no reliable D call. Germline CDR1 is SGHRS and CDR2 is YFSETQ. CDR3 length: 15 amino acids. The V and J ends lost 4 bases and 1 base respectively, with 14 bases between them. The CDR3 sequence: CASSPHEEANTEAFF. The CDR3, as DNA: TGCGCCAGCAGCCCACATGAGGAGGCGAACACTGAAGCTTTCTTT.

The chain joins TRBV10-3 to TRBJ2-1, with D possibly matching TRBD1 (6 bases). CDR3 size: 15 residues. Between the trimmed V and J ends, which lost 5 bases and 9 bases, there was a span of 20 bases. Germline CDR1 reads ENHRY; CDR2 reads SYGVKD. The CDR3 DNA sequence: TGTGCCATCAGTCCGAGGGGGAAGGGACCCGGTGAGCAGTTCTTC. Its protein product is CAISPRGKGPGEQFF.

This chain uses TRBV28 with TRBJ2-1, with 13 bases that match TRBD2. CDR3 length equals 16 residues. Germline lookup yields CDR1 MDHEN and CDR2 SYDVKM. V gave up 2 bases and J gave up 4 bases; unmatched junction bases: 2. The CDR3 DNA follows: TGTGCCAGCAGTTTAAGGACTAGCGGGGGTTACAATGAGCAGTTCTTC. This codes for CASSLRTSGGYNEQFF.

This clone was counted only a few times. The rearrangement links TRBV4-1 to TRBJ1-4; the D is unclear. CDR1 is MGHRA and CDR2 is YSYEKL in the germline V gene. The CDR3 spans 17 residues. The V end was cut by 8 bases, the J end by 12 bases, with 31 bases between. This CDR3 is CASRQVGQRTPENELFF. The CDR3 coding sequence is TGCGCCAGCCGGCAAGTAGGGCAACGGACTCCTGAAAATGAACTGTTTTTT.

The J gene is TRBJ2-1, the V gene TRBV2; 8 nucleotides line up with TRBD2. Germline V gene sequence: CDR1 SNHLY, CDR2 FYNNEI. CDR3 length equals 13 residues. The V segment lost 7 bases and the J segment 7 bases; nucleotides outside the gene matches: 6. CDR3 region: CASKGLDQNEQFF. The CDR3 DNA reads TGTGCCAGCAAGGGACTAGATCAAAATGAGCAGTTCTTC.

This clone was observed a few times. The chain is built from TRBV7-7 and TRBJ2-1; no definite D call. V was cut by 1 base and J by 3 bases, with 10 bases left in between. The CDR3 spans 15 residues. Germline V CDR1 and CDR2: SSHAT, FNYEAQ (reference sequence). This CDR3 is CASSLVLSVYNEQFF. In DNA, the CDR3 is TGTGCCAGCAGCTTAGTGTTGTCAGTCTACAATGAGCAGTTCTTC.